This TCR beta chain comes out of a study of T cells expressing NK-cell markers. General study findings and limits: Whether expanded NKG2C+ T cell clones were HCMV specific stayed uncertain. The CD3+CD56-NKG2C+ fraction of several donors was likewise dominated by these clonotypes.

From germline, CDR1 is DFQATT and CDR2 SNEGSKA (reference sequence). There are 16 residues in the CDR3. As to this clonotype: Its antigen is currently unknown.

Following a re-call of the 5' RACE reads, TCRdb has one entry per CDR3 protein and lacks DNA. The sample shows about 460,000 distinct CDR3 sequences, and 1.4% sits with its ten largest clones. The sample consisted of blood T cells: a sorted CD56 or NKG2C T cell subset, CD4+ or CD8+ T cells, or bulk PBMC T cells (not recorded which). J is TRBJ2-3 and V is TRBV20-1; the TRBD2 assignment by TCRdb is unverifiable without DNA. This TCR came from a woman aged 50 to 60 in good health. The CDR3 region is CSASTSGSLGRDTQYF.